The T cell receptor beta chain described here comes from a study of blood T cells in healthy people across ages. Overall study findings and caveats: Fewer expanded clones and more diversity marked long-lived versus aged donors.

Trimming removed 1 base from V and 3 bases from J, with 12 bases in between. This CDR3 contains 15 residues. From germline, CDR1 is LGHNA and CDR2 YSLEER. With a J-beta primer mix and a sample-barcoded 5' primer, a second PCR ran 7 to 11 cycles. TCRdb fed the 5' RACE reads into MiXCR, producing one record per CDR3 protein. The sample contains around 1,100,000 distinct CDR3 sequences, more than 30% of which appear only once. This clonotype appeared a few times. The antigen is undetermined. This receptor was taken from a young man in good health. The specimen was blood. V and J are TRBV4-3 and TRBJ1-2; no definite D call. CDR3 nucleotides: TGCGCCAGCAGCCAAGTCAGGACCGCTGACTATGGCTACACCTTC. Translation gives CASSQVRTADYGYTF.